The 21 T cell receptor beta chains below all came from one sample that was sequenced in a study of T cells after posttransplantation cyclophosphamide (dated by TCRdb to the mid-2010s). The library was prepared using the immunoSEQ multiplex PCR assay. In TCRdb, the immuneACCESS table is reduced to in-frame sequences with V and J assigned. These tables do not hold every clone; where another copy was compared, an unresolved V gene accounts for under half, and the others remain unexplained. Across this sample there are roughly 30,000 clones, with 91% seen only once. The top ten constitute around 0.1% of the sample. Viable CD3+CD4+ or CD3+CD8+ cells that were CCR7+CD45RA+CD45RO-CD95-CD27+CD28+ were classified as naive T cells. Material: naive CD4+ T cells sorted from blood. All receptors come from a man aged 30-40 years in good health and a related stem cell transplant donor.

The V call is TRBV5-1, the J call TRBJ1-3; 9 bases line up with TRBD1. The V gene's germline CDR1 is SGHRS and CDR2 YFSETQ. The length of the CDR3 is 15 residues. V gave up 4 bases and J gave up 4 bases; unmatched junction bases: 6. The DNA of the CDR3 is TGCGCCAGCAGCCGTCCGACAGGGGGAGGAAACACCATATATTTT. This sequence encodes CASSRPTGGGNTIYF.

The gene calls are TRBV2 and TRBJ2-3, with D uncertain. This CDR3 is built from 13 residues. V shed 3 bases and J shed 3 bases, with 7 bases lying between them. The germline V gene has CDR1 SNHLY and CDR2 FYNNEI. This CDR3 reads CASSEGSTDTQYF. The CDR3 DNA follows: TGTGCCAGCAGTGAGGGCAGTACAGATACGCAGTATTTT.

The J gene is TRBJ1-2, the V gene TRBV19; possibly TRBD1 for D (6 bases). V lost 3 bases, J lost 8 bases, and 16 bases lay in between. The CDR3 covers 14 residues. The germline CDR1 and CDR2 sequences are LNHDA and SQIVND (reference sequence). The CDR3 here is CASSIPRTVGGYTF. The DNA of the CDR3 is TGTGCCAGTAGTATCCCCAGGACAGTAGGAGGCTACACCTTC.

The chain has TRBV6-5 and TRBJ1-5; D not resolved. Trimming took off 6 bases at V and 5 bases at J, with 17 bases between the two ends. This CDR3 is 15 amino acids long. Germline V gene data show CDR1 as MNHEY and CDR2 as SVGAGI. The CDR3: CASSRNPGIYQPQHF. The CDR3 DNA reads as TGTGCCAGCAGCCGAAACCCCGGGATCTATCAGCCCCAGCATTTT.

This clone was recorded only once. This CDR3 reads CASSSRDRAWRNEKLFF. Here the CDR3 DNA reads TGTGCCAGCAGCTCTCGAGACAGGGCATGGCGGAATGAAAAACTGTTTTTT. This chain joins TRBV9 and TRBJ1-4; 7 bases fit TRBD1. The germline V gene has CDR1 SGDLS and CDR2 YYNGEE. The J segment lost 5 bases and the V segment lost 4 bases, leaving 14 bases of the junction unmatched. The CDR3 extends over 17 amino acids.

The V call is TRBV10-3, the J call TRBJ2-5; TRBD1 matches 10 bases. The germline gives CDR1 ENHRY, CDR2 SYGVKD. There are 16 residues in the CDR3. The V and J ends lost 6 bases and 4 bases, in that order; junction bases with no gene match: 11. This chain's CDR3 is CAIRGGTGDPRETQYF. CDR3 DNA: TGTGCCATCAGGGGGGGGACAGGGGATCCCCGAGAGACCCAGTACTTC.

The rearrangement uses TRBV6-5 and TRBJ1-4; 9 bases line up with TRBD1. The CDR3 consists of 15 residues. Germline V gene lookup returns CDR1 MNHEY and CDR2 SVGAGI. Trimming removed 0 bases from V and 5 bases from J; junction bases left unmatched: 1. CDR3 sequence reads: CASSYSGTGNEKLFF. For the CDR3, the DNA is TGTGCCAGCAGTTACTCCGGGACAGGGAATGAAAAACTGTTTTTT.

The V call is TRBV4-1, the J call TRBJ2-1; 14 bases match TRBD2. In germline, CDR1 is MGHRA, CDR2 YSYEKL. Germline trimming cut 0 bases from V and 8 bases from J; bases unmatched to any gene: 6. The CDR3 is 17 residues long. The DNA of the CDR3 is TGCGCCAGCAGCCAAGAAGGAGGACTAGCGGGGGGCGATGAGCAGTTCTTC. Its translation: CASSQEGGLAGGDEQFF.

DNA of the CDR3: TGTGCCAGCAGCTTAGATGGACAGGGAAATCAGCCCCAGCATTTT. Translated: CASSLDGQGNQPQHF. V usage is TRBV11-2 and J usage is TRBJ1-5; the match to TRBD1 covers 8 bases. Germline V CDR1 and CDR2: SGHAT, FQNNGV. The J segment lost 4 bases and the V segment lost 0 bases, leaving 2 bases of the junction unmatched. There are 15 residues in the CDR3. The full variable domain, its missing parts supplied by reference TRBV11-2 and TRBJ1-5, is EAGVAQSPRYKIIEKRQSVAFWCNPISGHATLYWYQQILGQGPKLLIQFQNNGVVDDSQLPKDRFSAERLKGVDSTLKIQPAKLEDSAVYLCASSLDGQGNQPQHFGDGTRLSIL.

This chain links TRBV5-1 with TRBJ2-5; 12 positions agree with TRBD1. The J call may not be correct, given that the DNA end is closer to TRBJ2-7. Germline CDR1 SGHRS, CDR2 YFSETQ. CDR3 size: 13 residues. Here the CDR3 reads CASNPGQGAEQYF. CDR3 nucleotides: TGCGCCAGCAATCCGGGACAGGGGGCCGAGCAGTACTTC.

The rearrangement joins TRBV9 to TRBJ2-7; 13 bases line up with TRBD2. The CDR3 is 17 amino acids. V gave up 4 bases and J gave up 5 bases; unmatched junction bases: 12. Germline assignment: CDR1 SGDLS and CDR2 YYNGEE. CDR3 region: CASSPRGTSGVGDEQYF. Here the CDR3 DNA reads TGTGCCAGCAGCCCCAGGGGGACTAGCGGGGTGGGAGACGAGCAGTACTTC.

The chain carries TRBV6-6 and TRBJ1-2; the D gene is possibly TRBD1 (6 bases). The CDR3 consists of 13 residues. The germline V gene encodes CDR1 MNHNY and CDR2 SVGAGI (reference sequence). V was shortened by 6 bases and J by 5 bases, with 13 bases between the two germline ends. The CDR3 coding sequence is TGTGCCAGCAGCGACGGGGGGCGGTATGGCTACACCTTC. It is translated as CASSDGGRYGYTF.

The chain is built from TRBV18 and TRBJ1-4; 7 nucleotides align to TRBD1. Germline assignment: CDR1 KGHSH and CDR2 LQKENI. The CDR3 is made up of 15 amino acids. V lost 0 bases and J lost 4; bases outside the gene matches: 2. DNA for the CDR3: TGTGCCAGCTCACCACCGGGACAGTTTAATGAAAAACTGTTTTTT. This sequence encodes CASSPPGQFNEKLFF.

The V and J genes are TRBV5-4 and TRBJ1-6; 10 positions match TRBD1. The trim removed 4 bases at V and 7 bases at J, leaving 5 bases unmatched. Germline assignment: CDR1 SGHNT and CDR2 YYREEE (reference sequence). The CDR3 length is 15 residues. The DNA of the CDR3 is TGTGCCAGCAGCGCGGGACAGGGGTGGAATTCACCCCTCCACTTT. It translates to CASSAGQGWNSPLHF.

The chain carries TRBV7-9 and TRBJ2-3; 11 bases fit TRBD2. J lost 0 bases, V lost 5 bases, and 4 bases had no gene match. CDR3 length: 16 residues. Germline assignment: CDR1 SEHNR and CDR2 FQNEAQ (reference sequence). This CDR3 is CASSDTSGGSTDTQYF. The DNA of the CDR3 is TGTGCCAGCAGCGACACTAGCGGGGGTAGCACAGATACGCAGTATTTT.

The chain uses TRBV9 and TRBJ1-2, with 7 bases that match TRBD1. V trimming: 3 bases; J trimming: 4 bases; junction bases outside the gene matches: 6. The CDR3 consists of 14 residues. Germline CDR1 is SGDLS and CDR2 is YYNGEE. CDR3 in amino acids: CASSAPGTAYGYTF. CDR3 in DNA: TGTGCCAGCAGCGCGCCAGGGACAGCCTATGGCTACACCTTC.

The chain links TRBV11-2 to TRBJ2-2, with TRBD2 as a possible D gene (5 bases). The V end was cut by 6 bases, the J end by 4 bases, with 18 bases between. The CDR3 consists of 16 residues. CDR1 and CDR2 (germline): SGHAT, FQNNGV. The CDR3 region is CASSRLGGLSTGELFF. CDR3 bases: TGTGCCAGCAGTCGCCTGGGCGGGCTGAGCACCGGGGAGCTGTTTTTT.

The CDR3 sequence is CASGPRGSGYTEAFF. Written as DNA, the CDR3 is TGTGCTAGTGGTCCCCGGGGTAGTGGGTACACTGAAGCTTTCTTT. The chain carries TRBV12-5 and TRBJ1-1, with no clear D. The V end was cut by 5 bases, the J end by 3 bases, with 16 bases between. The CDR3 has 15 amino acids. The germline gives CDR1 LGHNT, CDR2 FRNRAP.

The rearrangement uses TRBV19 and TRBJ1-5; the match to TRBD1 covers 7 bases. The CDR3 is made up of 15 amino acids. Germline assignment: CDR1 LNHDA and CDR2 SQIVND (reference sequence). V gave up 7 bases and J gave up 6 bases; unmatched junction bases: 12. CDR3 coding DNA: TGTGCCAGTAACCCAGACAGGGCGTTGGGTCAGCCCCAGCATTTT. Its protein product is CASNPDRALGQPQHF.

The genes are TRBV5-1 and TRBJ2-5; 11 nucleotides match TRBD1. TRBJ2-7 matches the DNA end more closely, so the J call is doubtful. Germline V lookup: CDR1 SGHRS, CDR2 YFSETQ. There are 15 residues in the CDR3. CDR3 sequence reads: CASSSTGTGGYEQYF. The CDR3 DNA follows: TGCGCCAGCAGCTCAACCGGGACAGGGGGCTACGAGCAGTACTTC.

This clone showed up just once. This sequence joins TRBV2 and TRBJ2-1; D gene unclear. CDR3 size: 15 residues. V lost 2 bases and J 0 bases, leaving 8 bases between the germline ends. CDR1 SNHLY and CDR2 FYNNEI come from the germline V gene. CDR3 coding DNA: TGTGCCAGCAGTGAATTGGTTAGCTCCTACAATGAGCAGTTCTTC. It is translated as CASSELVSSYNEQFF. Together with reference TRBV2 and TRBJ2-1, the CDR3 gives the full variable domain: EPEVTQTPSHQVTQMGQEVILRCVPISNHLYFYWYRQILGQKVEFLVSFYNNEISEKSEIFDDQFSVERPDGSNFTLKIRSTKLEDSAMYFCASSELVSSYNEQFFGPGTRLTVL.